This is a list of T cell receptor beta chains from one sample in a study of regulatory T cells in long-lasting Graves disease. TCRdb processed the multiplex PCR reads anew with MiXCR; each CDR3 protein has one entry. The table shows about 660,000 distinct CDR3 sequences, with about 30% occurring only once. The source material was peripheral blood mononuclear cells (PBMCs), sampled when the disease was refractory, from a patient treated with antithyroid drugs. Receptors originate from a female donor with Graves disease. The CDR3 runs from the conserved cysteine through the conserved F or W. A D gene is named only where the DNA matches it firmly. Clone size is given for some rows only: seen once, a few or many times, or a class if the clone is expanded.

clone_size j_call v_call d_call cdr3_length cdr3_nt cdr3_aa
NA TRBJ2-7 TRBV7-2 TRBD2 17 TGTGCCAGCAGGCGACCGGAGGCTAGCGGGAATTTCTACGAGCAGTACTTC CASRRPEASGNFYEQYF
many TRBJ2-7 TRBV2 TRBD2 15 TGTGCCAGCAGTGAAAAGAGCGGGAGGGCCGACGAGCAGTACTTC CASSEKSGRADEQYF
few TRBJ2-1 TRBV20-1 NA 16 TGCAGTGCTATCGTCTTCGGGACGCCTTCCTACAATGAGCAGTTCTTC CSAIVFGTPSYNEQFF
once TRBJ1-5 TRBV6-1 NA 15 TGTGCCAGCACCATTGGCGGGGCGCCCAATCAGCCCCAGCATTTT CASTIGGAPNQPQHF
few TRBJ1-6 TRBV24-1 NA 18 TGTGCCACCCCGCCCCGACGTGGGTTCTCCGAAACCAATTCACCCCTCCACTTT CATPPRRGFSETNSPLHF
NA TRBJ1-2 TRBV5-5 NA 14 TGTGCCAGCAGCTTGACTACGGCCGGACCTGGCTACACCTTC CASSLTTAGPGYTF
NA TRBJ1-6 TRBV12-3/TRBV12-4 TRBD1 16 TGTGCCAGCAGTTTCTCGAGGGACAGCTATAATTCACCCCTCCACTTT CASSFSRDSYNSPLHF
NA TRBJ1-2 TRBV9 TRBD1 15 TGTGCCAGCAGCGCAAGGGACAGGGGGTACTATGGCTACACCTTC CASSARDRGYYGYTF
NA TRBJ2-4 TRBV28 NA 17 TGTGCCAGCAGTGAGACACTGGGATCGGGATCCAAAAACATTCAGTACTTC CASSETLGSGSKNIQYF
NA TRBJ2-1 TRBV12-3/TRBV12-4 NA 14 TGTGCCAGCAGGACAGGTGTCCTCCACAATGAGCAGTTCTTC CASRTGVLHNEQFF
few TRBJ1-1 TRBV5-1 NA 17 TGCGCCAGCAGCCTGACCCTCGGGTTCGGGCGTGTCACTGAAGCTTTCTTT CASSLTLGFGRVTEAFF
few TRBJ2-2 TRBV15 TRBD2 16 TGTGCCACCAGCAGGGGACTAGCGGGAACTGAGGGGGAGCTGTTTTTT CATSRGLAGTEGELFF
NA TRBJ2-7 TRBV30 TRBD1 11 TGTGCCTGGACAGGGGGCCGCGAGCAGTACTTC CAWTGGREQYF
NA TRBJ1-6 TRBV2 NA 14 TGTGCCAGCAGCGACAAGAGCGTATATTCACCCCTCCACTTT CASSDKSVYSPLHF
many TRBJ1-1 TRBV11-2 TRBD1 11 TGTGCCAGCAGCTTGACAGGGGAGGCTTTCTTT CASSLTGEAFF
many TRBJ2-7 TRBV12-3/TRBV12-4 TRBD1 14 TGTGCCAGCAGTTGGGGACAGGCCTCCTACGAGCAGTACTTC CASSWGQASYEQYF
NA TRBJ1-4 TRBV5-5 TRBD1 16 TGTGCCAGCAGGTCCACAGGGGCGGCGGCTAATGAAAAACTGTTTTTT CASRSTGAAANEKLFF
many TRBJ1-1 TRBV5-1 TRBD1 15 TGCGCCAGCAGCTTGGGGGACAGGGAAAACACTGAAGCTTTCTTT CASSLGDRENTEAFF
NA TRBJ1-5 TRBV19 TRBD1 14 TGTGCCAGTAGAGACGACAGGGGCAATCAGCCCCAGCATTTT CASRDDRGNQPQHF
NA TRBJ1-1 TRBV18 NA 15 TGTGCCAGCTCACCACATTCCAGAGGGACCACTGAAGCTTTCTTT CASSPHSRGTTEAFF
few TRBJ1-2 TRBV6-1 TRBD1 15 TGTGCCAGCAGTCGAGGACAGGGGTCTAACTATGGCTACACCTTC CASSRGQGSNYGYTF
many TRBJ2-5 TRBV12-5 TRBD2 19 TGTGCTAGTGGTCCACCCCCTGAAAGCGGGAGGGCGGTCGGAGAGACCCAGTACTTC CASGPPPESGRAVGETQYF
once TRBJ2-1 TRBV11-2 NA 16 TGTGCCAGCAACCCAGTGTGGGGTTTTCCCTACAATGAGCAGTTCTTC CASNPVWGFPYNEQFF
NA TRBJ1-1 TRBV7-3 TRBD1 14 TGTGCCAGCAGCCAAGACAGGGCCATCACTGAAGCTTTCTTT CASSQDRAITEAFF
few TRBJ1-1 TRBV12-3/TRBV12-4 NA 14 TGTGCCAGCACCCCACACAGGGCGGTTACTGAAGCTTTCTTT CASTPHRAVTEAFF
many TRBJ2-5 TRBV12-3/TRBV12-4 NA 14 TGTGCCAGCAGTTTCCAAACAGGGAGGGAGACCCAGTACTTC CASSFQTGRETQYF
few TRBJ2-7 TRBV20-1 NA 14 TGCAGTGCTATCCCGGCGGACGGTAGGTACGAGCAGTACTTC CSAIPADGRYEQYF
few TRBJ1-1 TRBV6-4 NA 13 TGTGCCAGCAGTGACTGGGGAAACACTGAAGCTTTCTTT CASSDWGNTEAFF
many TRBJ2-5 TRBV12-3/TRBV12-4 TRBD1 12 TGTGCCACCGCAGGGGGACGGGAGACCCAGTACTTC CATAGGRETQYF
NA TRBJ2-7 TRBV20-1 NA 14 TGCAGTGCTAGGCCCATAGCGGCCACCTACGAGCAGTACTTC CSARPIAATYEQYF
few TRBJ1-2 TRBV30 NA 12 TGTGCCTGGAGTCCCCCTGATATTGTGGACACCTTC CAWSPPDIVDTF
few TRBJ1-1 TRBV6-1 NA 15 TGTGCCAGCAGCCCTATGATGATGATGAACACTGAAGCTTTCTTT CASSPMMMMNTEAFF
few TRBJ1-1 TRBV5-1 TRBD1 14 TGCGCCAGCAGCTTGGACAGGGGATGGACTGAAGCTTTCTTT CASSLDRGWTEAFF